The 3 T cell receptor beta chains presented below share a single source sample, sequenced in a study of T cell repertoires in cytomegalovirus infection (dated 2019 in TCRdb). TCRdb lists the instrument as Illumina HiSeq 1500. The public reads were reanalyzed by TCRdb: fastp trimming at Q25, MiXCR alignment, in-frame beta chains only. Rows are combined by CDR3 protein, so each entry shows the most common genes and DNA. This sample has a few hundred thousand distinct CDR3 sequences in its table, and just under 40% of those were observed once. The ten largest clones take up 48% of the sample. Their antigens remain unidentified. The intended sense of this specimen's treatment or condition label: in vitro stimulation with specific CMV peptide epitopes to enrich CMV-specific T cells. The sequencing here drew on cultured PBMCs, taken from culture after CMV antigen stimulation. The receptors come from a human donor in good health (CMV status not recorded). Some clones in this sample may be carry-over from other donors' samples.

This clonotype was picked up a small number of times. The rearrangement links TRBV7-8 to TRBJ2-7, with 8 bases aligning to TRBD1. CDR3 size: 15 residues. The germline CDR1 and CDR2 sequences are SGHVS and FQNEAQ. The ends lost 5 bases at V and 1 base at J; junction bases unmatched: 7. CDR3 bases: TGTGCCAGCAGCGACTTGGGACAGGCGTCCTACGAGCAGTACTTC. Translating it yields CASSDLGQASYEQYF.

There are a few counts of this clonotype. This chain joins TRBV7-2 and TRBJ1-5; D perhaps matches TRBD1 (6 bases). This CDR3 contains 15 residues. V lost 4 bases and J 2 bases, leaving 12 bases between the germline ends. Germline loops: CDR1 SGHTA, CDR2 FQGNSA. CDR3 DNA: TGTGCCAGCAGCTGGACAGTTAGTGGCAATCAGCCCCAGCATTTT. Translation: CASSWTVSGNQPQHF.

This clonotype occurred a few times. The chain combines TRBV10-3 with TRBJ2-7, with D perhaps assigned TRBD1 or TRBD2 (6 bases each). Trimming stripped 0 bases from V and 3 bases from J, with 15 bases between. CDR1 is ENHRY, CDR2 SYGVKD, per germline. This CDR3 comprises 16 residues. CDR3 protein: CAISESDARGGYEQYF. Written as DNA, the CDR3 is TGTGCCATCAGTGAGTCTGACGCCAGGGGAGGCTACGAGCAGTACTTC.